This T cell receptor (beta chain) is drawn from a study of T cells in Graves' hyperthyroidism and ophthalmopathy. Authors of the study amplified TCR beta CDR3 regions from RNA transcripts. First-round RT-PCR of the TCR CDR3 relied on the HTBI primer set. TCRdb re-called the multiplex PCR reads with MiXCR, one entry per CDR3 protein. The table has a few hundred thousand distinct CDR3 sequences, about 46% seen once. The CDR3 loop spans 12 amino acids. As for this clonotype: One end of the junction fails to match germline, which may point to a read error.

The gene calls are TRBV12-3 or TRBV12-4 and TRBJ2-6; TRBD1 aligns across 8 bases. The material sequenced was peripheral blood or thyroid tissue (not recorded which). This clonotype was obtained from an adult woman with Graves' disease, either hyperthyroidism or ophthalmopathy (not recorded which). The CDR3 DNA is TGTGCCAGCAGTTTAGGGACAGGGTTACGAGCTTTC. Translation gives CASSLGTGLRAF.